Presented here are 5 T cell receptor beta chains from one specimen sequenced in a study of OX40 agonist ivuxolimab in advanced cancers. Sequencing was performed with immunoSEQ multiplex PCR; in TCRdb, only in-frame clones are kept and a portion is missing. The sample shows about 70,000 clones, more than 75% of them seen only once. Sequencing used CD4+ or CD8+ T cells sorted from blood, obtained in a trial of the OX40 agonist ivuxolimab. These receptors all stem from an adult with an advanced solid tumor such as melanoma, head and neck, liver or kidney cancer.

J is TRBJ1-6 and V is TRBV30, with unresolved D. This CDR3 comprises 14 residues. Between the trimmed V and J ends, which lost 5 bases and 7 bases, there was a span of 15 bases. CDR1 is GTSNPN, CDR2 SVGIG, per germline (reference sequence). CDR3 in DNA: TGTGCCTGGGATGAGTACGCGGGAAATTCACCCCTCCACTTT. Its protein is CAWDEYAGNSPLHF.

This chain uses TRBV18 with TRBJ1-1; the D gene is possibly TRBD1 (6 bases). The germline V gene encodes CDR1 KGHSH and CDR2 LQKENI. Trimming left V 4 bases short and J 3 bases short, with 12 bases between. The CDR3 extends over 14 amino acids. CDR3 nucleotides: TGTGCCAGCTCACAATCCAGGGGAGACACTGAAGCTTTCTTT. Its translation is CASSQSRGDTEAFF.

This rearrangement joins TRBV6-5 to TRBJ2-6, with D hard to call. Trimming stripped 6 bases from V and 0 bases from J, with 9 bases between. CDR3 size: 15 residues. Germline V gene lookup returns CDR1 MNHEY and CDR2 SVGAGI. CDR3 bases: TGTGCCAGCAGCAAATACACCTCTGGGGCCAACGTCCTGACTTTC. It is translated as CASSKYTSGANVLTF.

This clone was counted between two and nine times. This chain joins TRBV5-1 and TRBJ2-7, with TRBD1 as a possible D gene (5 bases). The CDR3 consists of 13 residues. V dropped 5 bases and J dropped 6 bases, with 15 bases sitting between them. CDR1 SGHRS and CDR2 YFSETQ come from the germline V gene. CDR3 in amino acids: CASRSVAGREQYF. CDR3 sequence (DNA): TGCGCCAGCAGGTCAGTGGCAGGGCGCGAGCAGTACTTC.

The chain employs TRBV9 and TRBJ2-6, with 10 bases aligning to TRBD1. Looked up from germline, CDR1 is SGDLS and CDR2 is YYNGEE. The CDR3 runs 20 residues. The V gene end was trimmed by 4 bases and the J gene end by 0 bases; junction bases not matched to a gene: 13. CDR3 sequence reads: CASSRPKRQGARSGANVLTF. The CDR3 nucleotides read TGTGCCAGCAGCCGACCCAAAAGACAGGGGGCGCGCTCTGGGGCCAACGTCCTGACTTTC.